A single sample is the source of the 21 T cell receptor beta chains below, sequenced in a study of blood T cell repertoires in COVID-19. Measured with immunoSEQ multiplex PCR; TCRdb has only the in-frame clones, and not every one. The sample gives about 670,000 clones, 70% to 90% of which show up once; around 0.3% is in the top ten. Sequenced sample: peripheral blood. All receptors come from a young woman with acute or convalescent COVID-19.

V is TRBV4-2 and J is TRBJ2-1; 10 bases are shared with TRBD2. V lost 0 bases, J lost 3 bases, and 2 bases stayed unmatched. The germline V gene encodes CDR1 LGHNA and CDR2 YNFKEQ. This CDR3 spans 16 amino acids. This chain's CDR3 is CASSQDLAGGYNEQFF. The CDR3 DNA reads TGTGCCAGCAGCCAAGATTTAGCGGGGGGCTACAATGAGCAGTTCTTC.

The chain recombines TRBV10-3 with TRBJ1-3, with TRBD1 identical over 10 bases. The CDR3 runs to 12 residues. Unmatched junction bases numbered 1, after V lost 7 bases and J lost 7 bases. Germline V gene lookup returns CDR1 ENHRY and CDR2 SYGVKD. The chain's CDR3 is CAIKTGGNTIYF. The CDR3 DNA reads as TGTGCCATCAAGACAGGGGGCAACACCATATATTTT.

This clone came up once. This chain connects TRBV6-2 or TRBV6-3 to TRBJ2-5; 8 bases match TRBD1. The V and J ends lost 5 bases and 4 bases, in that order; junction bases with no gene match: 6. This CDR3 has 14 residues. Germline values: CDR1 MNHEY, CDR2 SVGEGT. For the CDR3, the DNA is TGTGCCAGCAGTCGGACAGGGCTAGGAGAGACCCAGTACTTC. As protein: CASSRTGLGETQYF.

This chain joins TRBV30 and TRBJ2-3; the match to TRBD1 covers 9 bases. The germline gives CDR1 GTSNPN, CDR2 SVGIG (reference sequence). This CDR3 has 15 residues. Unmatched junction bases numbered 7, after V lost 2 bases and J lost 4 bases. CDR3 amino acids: CAWSSGQGKPDTQYF. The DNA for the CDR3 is TGTGCCTGGAGTTCAGGACAGGGGAAACCAGATACGCAGTATTTT.

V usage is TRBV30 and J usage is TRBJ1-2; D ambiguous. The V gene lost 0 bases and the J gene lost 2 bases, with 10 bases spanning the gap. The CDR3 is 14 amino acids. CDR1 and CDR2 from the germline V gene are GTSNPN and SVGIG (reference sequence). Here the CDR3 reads CAWSVRGLNYGYTF. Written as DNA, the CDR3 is TGTGCCTGGAGTGTACGCGGGCTCAACTATGGCTACACCTTC.

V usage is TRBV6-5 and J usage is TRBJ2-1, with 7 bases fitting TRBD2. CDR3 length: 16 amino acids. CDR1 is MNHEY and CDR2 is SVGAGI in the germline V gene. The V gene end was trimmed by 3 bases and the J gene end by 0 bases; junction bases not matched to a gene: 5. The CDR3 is CASSYMAGVSYNEQFF. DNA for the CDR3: TGTGCCAGCAGTTATATGGCGGGGGTCTCCTACAATGAGCAGTTCTTC.

CDR3 sequence: CASSIEGQGGNQPQHF. The CDR3 nucleotides read TGTGCCAGTAGTATAGAAGGGCAAGGGGGCAATCAGCCCCAGCATTTT. The chain joins TRBV19 to TRBJ1-5; weak D call: TRBD1 (5 bases). CDR1 is LNHDA and CDR2 is SQIVND in the germline V gene (reference sequence). The CDR3 has 16 amino acids. The V end was cut by 0 bases, the J end by 2 bases, with 11 bases between.

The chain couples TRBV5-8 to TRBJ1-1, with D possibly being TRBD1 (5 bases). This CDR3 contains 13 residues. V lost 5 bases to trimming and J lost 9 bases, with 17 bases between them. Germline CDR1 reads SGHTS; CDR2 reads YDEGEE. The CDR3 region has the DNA TGTGCCAGCAGGCTCGGGGGAATTAATAAAGCTTTCTTT. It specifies CASRLGGINKAFF.

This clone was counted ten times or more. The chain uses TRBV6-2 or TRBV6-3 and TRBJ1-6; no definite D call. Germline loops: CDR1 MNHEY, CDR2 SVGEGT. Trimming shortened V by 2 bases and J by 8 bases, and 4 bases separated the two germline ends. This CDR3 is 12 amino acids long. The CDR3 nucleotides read TGTGCCAGCAGTTACCAGGATTCACCCCTCCACTTT. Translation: CASSYQDSPLHF.

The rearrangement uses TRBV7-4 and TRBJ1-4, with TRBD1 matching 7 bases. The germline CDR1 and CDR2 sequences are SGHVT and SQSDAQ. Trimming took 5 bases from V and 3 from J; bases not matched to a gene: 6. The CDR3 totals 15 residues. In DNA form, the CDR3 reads TGTGCCAGCAGCATATTCGGGACAGCTAATGAAAAACTGTTTTTT. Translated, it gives CASSIFGTANEKLFF.

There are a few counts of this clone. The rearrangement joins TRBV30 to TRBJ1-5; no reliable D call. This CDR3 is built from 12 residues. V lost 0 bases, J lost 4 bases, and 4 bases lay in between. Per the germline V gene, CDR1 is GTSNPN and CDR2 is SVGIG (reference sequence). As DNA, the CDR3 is TGTGCCTGGAGTGTCCGGAATCAGCCCCAGCATTTT. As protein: CAWSVRNQPQHF.

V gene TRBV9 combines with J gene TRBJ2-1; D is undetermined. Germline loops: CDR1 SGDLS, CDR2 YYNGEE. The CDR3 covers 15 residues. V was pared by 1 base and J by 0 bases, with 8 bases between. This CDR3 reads CASSVKSGSYNEQFF. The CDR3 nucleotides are TGTGCCAGCAGCGTAAAATCCGGCTCCTACAATGAGCAGTTCTTC.

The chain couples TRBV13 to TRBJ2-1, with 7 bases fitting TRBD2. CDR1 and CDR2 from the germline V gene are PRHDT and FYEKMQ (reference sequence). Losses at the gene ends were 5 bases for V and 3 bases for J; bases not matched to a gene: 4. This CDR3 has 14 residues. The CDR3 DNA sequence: TGTGCCAGCAGCCGGCGGGGGAGCTACAATGAGCAGTTCTTC. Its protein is CASSRRGSYNEQFF.

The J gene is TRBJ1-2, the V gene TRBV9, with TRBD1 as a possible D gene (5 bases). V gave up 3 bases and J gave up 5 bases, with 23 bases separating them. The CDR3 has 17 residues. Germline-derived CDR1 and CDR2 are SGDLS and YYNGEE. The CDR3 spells CASSARTDSDLLYGYTF. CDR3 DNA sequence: TGTGCCAGCAGCGCCCGTACCGACAGCGATCTATTATATGGCTACACCTTC.

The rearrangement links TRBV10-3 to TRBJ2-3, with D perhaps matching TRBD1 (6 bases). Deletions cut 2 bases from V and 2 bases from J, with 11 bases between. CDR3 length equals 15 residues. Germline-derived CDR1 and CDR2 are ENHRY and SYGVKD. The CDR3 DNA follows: TGTGCCATCAGTGAGGAGGGGGACGTCACAGATACGCAGTATTTT. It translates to CAISEEGDVTDTQYF.

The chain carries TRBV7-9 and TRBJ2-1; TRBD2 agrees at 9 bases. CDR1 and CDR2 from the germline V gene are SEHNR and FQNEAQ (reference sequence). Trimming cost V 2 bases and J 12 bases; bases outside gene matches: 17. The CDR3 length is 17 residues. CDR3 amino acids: CASSLRFLGTSLDGQFF. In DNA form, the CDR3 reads TGTGCCAGCAGCTTACGCTTCCTCGGGACTAGCCTCGATGGGCAGTTCTTC.

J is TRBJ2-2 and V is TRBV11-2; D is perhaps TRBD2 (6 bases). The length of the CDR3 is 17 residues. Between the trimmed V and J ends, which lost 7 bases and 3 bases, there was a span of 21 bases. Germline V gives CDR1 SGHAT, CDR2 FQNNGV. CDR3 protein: CASMNFPGRGYTGELFF. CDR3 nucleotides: TGTGCCAGCATGAACTTCCCCGGGCGGGGCTACACCGGGGAGCTGTTTTTT.

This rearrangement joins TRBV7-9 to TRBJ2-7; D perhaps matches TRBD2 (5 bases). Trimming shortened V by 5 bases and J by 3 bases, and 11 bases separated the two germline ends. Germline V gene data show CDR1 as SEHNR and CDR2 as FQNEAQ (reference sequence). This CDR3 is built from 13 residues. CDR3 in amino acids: CASSPGGNYEQYF. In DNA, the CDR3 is TGTGCCAGCAGCCCTGGAGGAAACTACGAGCAGTACTTC. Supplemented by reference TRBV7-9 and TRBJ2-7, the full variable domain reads DTGVSQNPRHKITKRGQNVTFRCDPISEHNRLYWYRQTLGQGPEFLTYFQNEAQLEKSRLLSDRFSAERPKGSFSTLEIQRTEQGDSAMYLCASSPGGNYEQYFGPGTRLTVT.

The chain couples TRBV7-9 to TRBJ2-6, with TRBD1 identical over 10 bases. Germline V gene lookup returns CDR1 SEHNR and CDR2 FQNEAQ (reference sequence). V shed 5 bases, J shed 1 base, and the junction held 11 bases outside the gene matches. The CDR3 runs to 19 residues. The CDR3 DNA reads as TGTGCCAGCAGCCAGACAGGGGGCCCCCTCGGGTCTGGGGCCAACGTCCTGACTTTC. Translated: CASSQTGGPLGSGANVLTF.

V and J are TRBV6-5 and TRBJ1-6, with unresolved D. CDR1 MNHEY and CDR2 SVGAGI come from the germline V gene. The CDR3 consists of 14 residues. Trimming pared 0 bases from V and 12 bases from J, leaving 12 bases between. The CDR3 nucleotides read TGTGCCAGCAGTTACTCAGTCCGGGTGCTACCCCTCCACTTT. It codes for CASSYSVRVLPLHF.

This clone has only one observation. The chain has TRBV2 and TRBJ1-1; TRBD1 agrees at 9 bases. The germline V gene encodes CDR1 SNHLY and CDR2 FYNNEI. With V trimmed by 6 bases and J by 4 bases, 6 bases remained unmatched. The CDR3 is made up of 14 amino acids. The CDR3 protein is CASRSGQGFTEAFF. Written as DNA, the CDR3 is TGTGCCAGCAGATCGGGACAGGGATTCACTGAAGCTTTCTTT.